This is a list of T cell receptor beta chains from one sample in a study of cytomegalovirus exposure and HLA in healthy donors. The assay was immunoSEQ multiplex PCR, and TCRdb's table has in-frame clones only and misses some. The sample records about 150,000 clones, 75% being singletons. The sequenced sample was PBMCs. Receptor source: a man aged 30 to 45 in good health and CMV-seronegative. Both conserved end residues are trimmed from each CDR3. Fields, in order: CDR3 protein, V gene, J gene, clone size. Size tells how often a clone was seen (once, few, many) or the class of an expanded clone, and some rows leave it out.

TSSYPYTGSNEQF	TRBV6-6	TRBJ2-1	-
ASSLGGTGPHGELF	TRBV5-1	TRBJ2-2	-
ASSTAGEDGYT	TRBV7-8	TRBJ1-2	-
ASSKDRAYGYT	TRBV19	TRBJ1-2	-
ASSRTSGTYEQY	TRBV5-1	TRBJ2-7	few
ASSYGDRASYEQY	TRBV6-5	TRBJ2-7	-
ASSFRGKGYEQY	TRBV13	TRBJ2-7	-
ASRTNNGDTEAF	TRBV2	TRBJ1-1	-
ASSFPQGVYGYT	TRBV28	TRBJ1-2	-
ASSWGLAGADTQY	TRBV14	TRBJ2-3	-
ASSQSGHNTGELF	TRBV7-7	TRBJ2-2	-
ASSFGGSSYEQY	TRBV5-1	TRBJ2-7	-
ASSYSRDYEQY	TRBV6-5	TRBJ2-7	-
ASSLDPGGGETQY	TRBV7-7	TRBJ2-5	-
ASRKTGNTEAF	TRBV6-1	TRBJ1-1	-
ASSPRGDATNEKLF	TRBV28	TRBJ1-4	-
ASSHGQGWGEQY	TRBV11-1	TRBJ2-7	-
ATTGGSDTGELF	TRBV27	TRBJ2-2	-
ASSLAVGNTIY	TRBV5-1	TRBJ1-3	few
ASSSNRGIGYGYT	TRBV27	TRBJ1-2	once
ASGGIAYEQY	TRBV14	TRBJ2-7	-
ASSLAGRDTEAF	TRBV5-1	TRBJ1-1	-
ASSSTVPGANGLT	TRBV7-2	TRBJ2-6	-
ASSPTSGSDEQY	TRBV5-1	TRBJ2-7	-
ASSQGAGDNEKLF	TRBV4-1	TRBJ1-4	-
ASSAHRGVGEKLF	TRBV9	TRBJ1-4	-
ASSLGAGYTDTQY	TRBV28	TRBJ2-3	-
ASKTGDYGYT	TRBV28	TRBJ1-2	-
AIGGANYGYT	TRBV19	TRBJ1-2	-
ASTPPGGRNTEAF	TRBV6-5	TRBJ1-1	-
ASSSGTNIYEQY	TRBV6-5	TRBJ2-7	once
ASSDLYVAGGSDTQY	TRBV9	TRBJ2-3	few
TSSHERPL	TRBV1	TRBJ2-7	-
ASSLTAAHSNTGELF	TRBV27	TRBJ2-2	few
ASSVGLAGADTQY	TRBV9	TRBJ2-3	-
ASSPTHPYEQY	TRBV27	TRBJ2-7	few
ASSFSPGRQPQH	TRBV19	TRBJ1-5	-
ASSNPGTGV	TRBV7-9	TRBJ1-4	-
ASSKTGAETQY	TRBV4-1	TRBJ2-5	once
ASSEGREGMNTEAF	TRBV2	TRBJ1-1	-
ASSEGLHLSYNEQF	TRBV6-1	TRBJ2-1	-
ASSPDRGHGQPQH	TRBV6-1	TRBJ1-5	-
ASSVDVENSPLH	TRBV9	TRBJ1-6	-
ASGSQGEDTEAF	TRBV12-5	TRBJ1-1	-
ASSQVRGGTGANVLT	TRBV4-2	TRBJ2-6	-
ASSPLRGRDTEAF	TRBV7-2	TRBJ1-1	-
ASSLGQGGNTEAF	TRBV7-6	TRBJ1-1	-
ASTKLEDSRMNTEAF	TRBV5-1	TRBJ1-1	-
ASSLRQGQVNEKLF	TRBV5-1	TRBJ1-4	-
ASSETRVGEQY	TRBV6-5	TRBJ2-7	-
ASSEPGSYEQY	TRBV6-1	TRBJ2-7	-
ASSLASAANEQF	TRBV11-2	TRBJ2-1	-